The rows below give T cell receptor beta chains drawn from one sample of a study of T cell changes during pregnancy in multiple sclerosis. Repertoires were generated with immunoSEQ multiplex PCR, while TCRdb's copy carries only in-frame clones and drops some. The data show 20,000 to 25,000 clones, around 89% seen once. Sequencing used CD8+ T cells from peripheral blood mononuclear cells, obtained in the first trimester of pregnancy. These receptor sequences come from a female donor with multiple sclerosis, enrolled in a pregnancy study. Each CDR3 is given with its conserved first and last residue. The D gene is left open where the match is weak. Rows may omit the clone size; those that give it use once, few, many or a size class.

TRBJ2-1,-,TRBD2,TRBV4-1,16,TGCGCCAGCAGCCAAGTAGGGACTAGCGGGAGGGATGAGCAGTTCTTC,CASSQVGTSGRDEQFF
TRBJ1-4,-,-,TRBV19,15,TGTGCCAGTAGTTTCTTGACAGCAACTAATGAAAAACTGTTTTTT,CASSFLTATNEKLFF
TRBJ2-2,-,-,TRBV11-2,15,TGTGCCAGTGAGGGGGAGACAACGAACACCGGGGAGCTGTTTTTT,CASEGETTNTGELFF
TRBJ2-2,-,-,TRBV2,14,TGTGCCACCTACGGGACAAGTTACACCGGGGAGCTGTTTTTT,CATYGTSYTGELFF
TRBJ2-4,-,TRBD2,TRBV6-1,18,TGTGCCAGCAGTGAAGCGAGGCTAGCGGGAGCAGCCAAAAACATTCAGTACTTC,CASSEARLAGAAKNIQYF
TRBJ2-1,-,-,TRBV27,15,TGTGCCAGCAGTTTATCTAGCGGCTCCTACAATGAGCAGTTCTTC,CASSLSSGSYNEQFF
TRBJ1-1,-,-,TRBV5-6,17,TGTGCCAGCAGCTTGCCACTAGCGGCAGGGGCGAACACTGAAGCTTTCTTT,CASSLPLAAGANTEAFF
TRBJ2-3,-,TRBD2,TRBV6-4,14,TGTGCCAGCAGTGTGGCGGGAGGAGCAGATACGCAGTATTTT,CASSVAGGADTQYF
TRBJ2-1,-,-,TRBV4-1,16,TGCGCCAGCAGCCAAGTGTCTTCTAGCTTAACCAATGAGCAGTTCTTC,CASSQVSSSLTNEQFF
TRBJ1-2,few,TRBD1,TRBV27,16,TGTGCCAGCAGCGCCTTCACAGGGGGGAATAACTATGGCTACACCTTC,CASSAFTGGNNYGYTF
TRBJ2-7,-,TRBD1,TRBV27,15,TGTGCCAGCAGTTTATCACCGACAGGGCGGTACGAGCAGTACTTC,CASSLSPTGRYEQYF
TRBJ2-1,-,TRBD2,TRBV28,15,TGTGCCAGCAGTAATCGACTAGCGGGAGGTAATGAGCAGTTCTTC,CASSNRLAGGNEQFF
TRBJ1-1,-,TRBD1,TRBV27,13,TGTGCCAGCAGTTTAAGCCGGGACAGTGAAGCTTTCTTT,CASSLSRDSEAFF
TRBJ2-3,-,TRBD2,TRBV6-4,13,TGTGCCAGCAGCGAGCGGGAGGTAGATACGCAGTATTTT,CASSEREVDTQYF
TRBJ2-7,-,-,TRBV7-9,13,TGTGCCAGCAGCTCTAGCGACTCCTACGAGCAGTACTTC,CASSSSDSYEQYF
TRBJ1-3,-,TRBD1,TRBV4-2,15,TGTGCCAGCAGCCAAGATCGGGACAGTTGGAACACCATATATTTT,CASSQDRDSWNTIYF
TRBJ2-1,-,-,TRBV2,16,TGTGCCAGCAGTGAAGGCCGGGGTACTACATACAATGAGCAGTTCTTC,CASSEGRGTTYNEQFF
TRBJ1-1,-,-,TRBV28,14,TGTGCCAGCAGTCCCTCTGACATGAACACTGAAGCTTTCTTT,CASSPSDMNTEAFF
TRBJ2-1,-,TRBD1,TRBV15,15,TGTGCCACCAGCGGCCGGGACAGCATATACAATGAGCAGTTCTTC,CATSGRDSIYNEQFF
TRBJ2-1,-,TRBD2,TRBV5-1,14,TGCGCCAGCAGCAAGCCTAGCGGGAGGGATGAGCAGTTCTTC,CASSKPSGRDEQFF
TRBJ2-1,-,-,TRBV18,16,TGTGCCAGCTCACCACTTAGCGGTCTCTCCTACAATGAGCAGTTCTTC,CASSPLSGLSYNEQFF
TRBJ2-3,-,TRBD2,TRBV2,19,TGTGCCAGCATGGGGGACCCTCTAGCGGGAGGGCCCGAGAGAGATACGCAGTATTTT,CASMGDPLAGGPERDTQYF
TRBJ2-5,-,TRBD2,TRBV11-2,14,TGTGCCAGCAGCCCTCGGACTAGCTTGGAGACCCAGTACTTC,CASSPRTSLETQYF
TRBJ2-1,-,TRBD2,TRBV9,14,TGTGCCAGCAGCGATAGCGGGAGGGTCGATGAGCAGTTCTTC,CASSDSGRVDEQFF
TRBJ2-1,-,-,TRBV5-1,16,TGCGCCAGCAGCTTGGCCGTGGGGGAGGTAGGGAATGAGCAGTTCTTC,CASSLAVGEVGNEQFF
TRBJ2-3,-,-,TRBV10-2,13,TGCGCCAGCAGTGAATCGACTGCAGATACGCAGTATTTT,CASSESTADTQYF
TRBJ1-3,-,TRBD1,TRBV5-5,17,TGTGCCAGCAGCTCCTGGACAGGGGAAGGCTCTGGAAACACCATATATTTT,CASSSWTGEGSGNTIYF
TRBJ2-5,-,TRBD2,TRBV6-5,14,TGTGCCAGCTGGGCTAGCGGGAGGAGGGAGACCCAGTACTTC,CASWASGRRETQYF
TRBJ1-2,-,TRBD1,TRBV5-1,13,TGCGCCAGCAGCTTTGGGACAGACTATGGCTACACCTTC,CASSFGTDYGYTF
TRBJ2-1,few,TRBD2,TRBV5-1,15,TGCGCCAGCAGCTTGGGCGGGAGTATGGGGAATGAGCAGTTCTTC,CASSLGGSMGNEQFF
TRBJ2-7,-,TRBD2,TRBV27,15,TGTGCCAGCAAACCGAGACTAGCGGGAGCCCACGAGCAGTACTTC,CASKPRLAGAHEQYF
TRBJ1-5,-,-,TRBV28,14,TGTGCCAGCAGAATAGAGGGGGAGAGTCAGCCCCAGCATTTT,CASRIEGESQPQHF
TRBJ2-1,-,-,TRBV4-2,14,TGTGCCAGCAGCCAAGATTTAGAGGAAAATGAGCAGTTCTTC,CASSQDLEENEQFF
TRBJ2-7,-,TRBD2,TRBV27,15,TGTGCCAGCAGTCCCGGGACTAGCGGAGGGGCCGAGCAGTACTTC,CASSPGTSGGAEQYF
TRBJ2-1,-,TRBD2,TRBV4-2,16,TGTGCCAGCAGCCAAGATCCTAGCGGGAGTAGCAATGAGCAGTTCTTC,CASSQDPSGSSNEQFF
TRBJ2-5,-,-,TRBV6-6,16,TGTGCCAGCAGTTACTCGAGCAGGGGAAGCCAAGAGACCCAGTACTTC,CASSYSSRGSQETQYF
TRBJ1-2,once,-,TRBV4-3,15,TGCGCCAGCAGCCAAGACTCCTCAGGGTTGCTTGGCTACACCTTC,CASSQDSSGLLGYTF
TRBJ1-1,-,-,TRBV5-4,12,TGTGCCAGCAGCCCCGGGTCCTTGCTTCTCTTCTTT,CASSPGSLLLFF
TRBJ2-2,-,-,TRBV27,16,TGTGCCAGCAGTTTATTCCCGGGACTCTCTACCGGGGAGCTGTTTTTT,CASSLFPGLSTGELFF
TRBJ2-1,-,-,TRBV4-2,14,TGTGCCAGCAGCCAAGATAACCTAGCAAGTGAGCAGTTCTTC,CASSQDNLASEQFF
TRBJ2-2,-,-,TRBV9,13,TGTGCCAGCAGCGCAGGGGGGATCGGGGAGCTGTTTTTT,CASSAGGIGELFF
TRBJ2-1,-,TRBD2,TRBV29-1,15,TGCAGCGTTGGCAAACTGACTAGCGGGAGTATTGAGCAGTTCTTC,CSVGKLTSGSIEQFF
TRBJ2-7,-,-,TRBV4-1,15,TGCGCCAGCAGCCAAGTTTTTGCACTGGGGCGGGAGCAGTACTTC,CASSQVFALGREQYF
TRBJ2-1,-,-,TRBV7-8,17,TGTGCCAGCAGCTTAGGAGCAGGGTCCCTTCCTAGGAATGAGCAGTTCTTC,CASSLGAGSLPRNEQFF
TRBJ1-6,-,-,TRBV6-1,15,TGTGCCAGCACCCGGGAGGGCGCAGATAATTCACCCCTCCACTTT,CASTREGADNSPLHF
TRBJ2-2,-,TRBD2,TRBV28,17,TGTGCCAGCAGTTTTGGGCCTAGCGGAGCCATGACCGGGGAGCTGTTTTTT,CASSFGPSGAMTGELFF